Reported below is one TCR beta chain. The antigen it binds to is not known. CDR1 and CDR2 are drawn from the germline V gene (reference sequence): SEHNR, FQNEAQ. The CDR3 holds 13 amino acids from the cysteine to the phenylalanine. There is no recorded DNA. The sample comes from a study of T cells expressing NK-cell markers (dated by TCRdb to the early 2020s). At the level of the whole study: Three sorted T-cell subsets (CD3+CD56+NKG2C+, CD3+CD56+NKG2C- and CD3+CD56-NKG2C+) from about 8 donors had their TCR beta-chain repertoires profiled. Of the eight sequenced donors, seven were found to be HCMV-seropositive and one was found to be HCMV-seronegative. All eight donors whose samples were sequenced were randomly selected healthy volunteers, three of them men and five women. The libraries were sequenced on Illumina HiSeq 2000/2500, MiSeq or NextSeq, producing 2 x 150 bp reads. General conclusions and limits of the study: It remained unclear whether the expanded NKG2C-expressing T cell clones were specific for HCMV antigens. In six donors, the dominant CD3+CD56+NKG2C+ clonotypes were found to rank among the top 10 CD8+ clonotypes and to make up 1.0-7.0% of CD8+ T cells. Those dominant clonotypes were again the most abundant among CD3+CD56-NKG2C+ cells in a handful of donors, at roughly 28.3-65%.

To determine HCMV serostatus, a commercial ELISA kit was used to detect HCMV-specific IgG in serum. Ficoll density gradient centrifugation was used to isolate peripheral blood mononuclear cells from blood. The instrument was an Illumina HiSeq 2000. TCR beta cDNA libraries were made by 5'RACE template switching that added a universal primer site and unique molecular identifiers. cDNA synthesis was primed from the TCR beta constant segment and was followed by two successive PCR amplification steps. In the original analysis: MIGEC was used to demultiplex reads and group the reads by UMI, and MiTCR was used to assemble and quantify clonotypes. To exclude erroneous sequences, only TCR cDNA sequences supported by at least two reads were retained. The tcR package was used for downstream repertoire analysis, and clonotypes were matched across fractions by CDR3 nucleotide sequence plus V segment. VDJmatch was used to annotate antigen specificity against VDJdb, with one amino acid substitution in CDR3 permitted. Following TCRdb reprocessing, every CDR3 protein sequence forms one entry, and DNA is not provided. The V and J calls shown here were made by TCRdb, not taken from the authors' results. The sample's records list 500,000 to 600,000 distinct CDR3 sequences. The top ten hold 3% to 4.5% of the sample.

The TCR sequence derives from a young man in good health. Donor details come from another sample of the same person, matched by shared clones. Sequencing used blood T cells: a sorted CD56 or NKG2C T cell subset, CD4+ or CD8+ T cells, or bulk PBMC T cells (not recorded which). This sequence uses TRBV7-9 and TRBJ1-4; TCRdb's D call of TRBD1 is untestable without DNA. The CDR3 region reads CASAGQGREKLFF.